This passage covers 3 T cell receptor beta chains from one sample sequenced in a study of regulatory T cells in long-lasting Graves disease. The time point here: newly diagnosed GD, antithyroid drugs for less than 3 months. Scientists built the TCR library using RNA that was extracted from PBMCs. Through Arm-PCR of CDR3 regions and iRepertoire HTBI primers, TCR beta libraries were built. TCRdb itself ran the multiplex PCR reads through MiXCR, one entry per CDR3 protein. The repertoire holds around 360,000 distinct CDR3 sequences, with around 16% as singletons. These data were likewise used in another study, on T cells in Graves' hyperthyroidism and ophthalmopathy.

This specimen was peripheral blood mononuclear cells (PBMCs), taken at new diagnosis, from a patient treated with antithyroid drugs. The receptors were gathered from a woman younger than 35 with Graves disease.

A note on this clonotype: This could be a read error, since a much larger clone is one nucleotide away. The chain couples TRBV6-5 to TRBJ2-7; D is undetermined. Germline V gene data show CDR1 as MNHEY and CDR2 as SVGAGI. The CDR3 extends over 15 amino acids. V was cut by 2 bases and J by 1 base, with 12 bases left in between. For the CDR3, the DNA is TGTGCCAGCAGTTACGGTTGGGAAGGGTCCTACGAGCAGTACTTC. Its protein product is CASSYGWEGSYEQYF.

This clonotype was counted between two and nine times. The J gene is TRBJ1-6, the V gene TRBV7-9; D gene ambiguous. The CDR3 contains 16 residues. Germline V gives CDR1 SEHNR, CDR2 FQNEAQ (reference sequence). Trimming removed 7 bases from V and 5 bases from J, with 18 bases in between. CDR3 in amino acids: CASTSSRAGNNSPLHF. The DNA for the CDR3 is TGTGCCAGCACCTCCTCCCGGGCTGGAAATAATTCACCCCTCCACTTT. The variable domain in full, completed from reference TRBV7-9 and TRBJ1-6, reads DTGVSQNPRHKITKRGQNVTFRCDPISEHNRLYWYRQTLGQGPEFLTYFQNEAQLEKSRLLSDRFSAERPKGSFSTLEIQRTEQGDSAMYLCASTSSRAGNNSPLHFGNGTRLTVT.

This clonotype was counted ten times or more. The chain is built from TRBV11-2 and TRBJ2-5; perhaps TRBD2 as D (6 bases). CDR1 is SGHAT, CDR2 FQNNGV, per germline. The CDR3 is 13 amino acids. Trimming cost V 6 bases and J 5 bases, with 13 bases left between them. The CDR3 sequence is CASRVAATETQYF. In DNA form, the CDR3 reads TGTGCCAGCAGAGTAGCGGCGACCGAGACCCAGTACTTC. The whole variable domain, filled in from reference TRBV11-2 and TRBJ2-5, reads EAGVAQSPRYKIIEKRQSVAFWCNPISGHATLYWYQQILGQGPKLLIQFQNNGVVDDSQLPKDRFSAERLKGVDSTLKIQPAKLEDSAVYLCASRVAATETQYFGPGTRLLVL.